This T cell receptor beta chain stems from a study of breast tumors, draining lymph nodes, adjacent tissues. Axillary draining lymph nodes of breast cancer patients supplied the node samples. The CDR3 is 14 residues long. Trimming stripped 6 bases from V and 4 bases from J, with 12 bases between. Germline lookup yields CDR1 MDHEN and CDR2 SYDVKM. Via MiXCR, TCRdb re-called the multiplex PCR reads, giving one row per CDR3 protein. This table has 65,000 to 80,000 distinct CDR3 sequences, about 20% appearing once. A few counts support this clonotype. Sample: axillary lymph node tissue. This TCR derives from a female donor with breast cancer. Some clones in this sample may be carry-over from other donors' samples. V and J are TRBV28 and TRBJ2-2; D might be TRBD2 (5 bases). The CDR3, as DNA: TGTGCCAGCAGAGGGCGGGCCACCACCGGGGAGCTGTTTTTT. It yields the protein CASRGRATTGELFF.